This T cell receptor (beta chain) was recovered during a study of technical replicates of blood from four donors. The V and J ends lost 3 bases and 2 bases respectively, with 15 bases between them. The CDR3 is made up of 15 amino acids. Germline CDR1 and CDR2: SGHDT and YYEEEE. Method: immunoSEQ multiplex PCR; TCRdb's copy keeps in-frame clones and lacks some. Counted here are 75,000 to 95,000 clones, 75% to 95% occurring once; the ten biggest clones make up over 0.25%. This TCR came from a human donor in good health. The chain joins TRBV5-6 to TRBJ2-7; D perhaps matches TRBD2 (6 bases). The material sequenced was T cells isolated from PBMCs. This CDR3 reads CASSWGRGTTYEQYF. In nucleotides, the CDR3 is TGTGCCAGCAGCTGGGGTCGGGGGACGACCTACGAGCAGTACTTC.